The source of this T cell receptor (beta chain) is a study of shared clonotypes between healthy human individuals. Study findings and constraints: Exclusively blood specimens were collected; tissue repertoires likely differ. When naive CD4 clonotypes were compared across a few donors, approximately 4.9% were shared.

The ends lost 1 base at V and 3 bases at J; junction bases unmatched: 9. The CDR3 contains 17 residues. Per the germline V gene, CDR1 is LGHNA and CDR2 is YSLEER. CD45RO negativity and positive selection for CCR7 defined naive CD8 cells, a population that excluded terminally differentiated effector memory CD45RA+ cells. Everyone who donated was a Caucasian adult who lived in Nashville, Tennessee. Notes on this clone: Its antigen is undetermined.

Methods used by the authors: ImmunoSEQ output held junction-only sequences without quality scores, so filtering differed. The protocol was immunoSEQ multiplex PCR, while the TCRdb copy is restricted to in-frame clones and leaves out a portion. Clone size and the V and J calls come from that table; the DNA yielded D and trimming. Of around 2.1 million clones in the sample, about 93% were seen once. The specimen sequenced was naive CD8+ T cells from PBMCs. The source of this sequence is a man aged 18 to 29 in good health. Some clones in this sample may be carry-over from other donors' samples. V is TRBV4-3 and J is TRBJ2-1; TRBD1 matches at 7 bases. CDR3 amino acids: CASSQVLGTEGYNEQFF. Here the CDR3 DNA reads TGCGCCAGCAGCCAAGTCTTGGGGACAGAGGGCTACAATGAGCAGTTCTTC.